Described below is a single T cell receptor (beta chain) sequence and its context. The record originates from a study of blood T cell repertoires in COVID-19. Study as a whole: Acute-phase and convalescent COVID-19 samples originated in the United States, Italy and Spain. From T cells, B-cell-depleted T cells, or PBMCs came the material, which was cDNA or gDNA.

Trimming cost V 3 bases and J 0 bases, with 14 bases left between them. The germline gives CDR1 MDHEN, CDR2 SYDVKM. The CDR3 is made up of 16 amino acids. Per the study methods: By means of reference gene primer amplification, nucleated cell counts were estimated. Using immunoSEQ multiplex PCR, the repertoire was profiled, and TCRdb retains in-frame clones only, with some absent. V, J and clone size derive from that table, while D and trimming were established from the DNA sequence. The sample contains 290,000 or so clones, more than 75% of which appear only once. The sample consisted of peripheral blood. The receptor was isolated from a man in his 70s with acute or convalescent COVID-19. This chain uses TRBV28 with TRBJ2-5; D possibly corresponds to TRBD1 (6 bases). This chain's CDR3 is CASSLGSGGDQETQYF. CDR3 DNA: TGTGCCAGCAGTTTGGGGTCTGGGGGCGACCAAGAGACCCAGTACTTC.